One T cell receptor beta chain is described in this entry. Antigen: not known. Tuberculin skin test and IGRA determined adolescents' latent tuberculosis status at entry. This sample is drawn from a study of T cells in tuberculosis. Overall study: In South Africa, adults with active tuberculosis were compared with IGRA-negative and latently infected IGRA-positive adolescents. Study-wide results and limits: Classification accuracy was about 85% (AUROC approximately 0.89) with the GMM-specific repertoire.

Here immunoSEQ multiplex PCR was the method, and the copy in TCRdb shows in-frame clones only, minus some. The sample consists of 20,000 to 25,000 clones, nearly 97% of them appearing once. Germline CDR1 is SGHNT and CDR2 is YENEEA. Trimming took 5 bases from V and 8 from J; bases not matched to a gene: 7. CDR3 length: 15 residues. The receptor's source is a donor aged 10-29 years with latent tuberculosis or without tuberculosis infection. Sequenced input: PBMCs. The gene calls are TRBV11-3 and TRBJ2-1; 12 bases align to TRBD2. The CDR3: CASSDPSGGADEQFF. The CDR3 region has the DNA TGTGCCAGCAGCGACCCTAGCGGGGGGGCGGATGAGCAGTTCTTC. The full variable domain, its missing parts supplied by reference TRBV11-3 and TRBJ2-1, is EAGVVQSPRYKIIEKKQPVAFWCNPISGHNTLYWYLQNLGQGPELLIRYENEEAVDDSQLPKDRFSAERLKGVDSTLKIQPAELGDSAVYLCASSDPSGGADEQFFGPGTRLTVL.